A selection of T cell receptor beta chains follows, all from one sample in a study of post-analysis software for immune sequencing data. TCRdb analysed the PCR reads with MiXCR anew, one entry per CDR3 protein. The sample yields approximately 730,000 distinct CDR3 sequences, 25% to 30% seen once. Sequenced material: blood. The receptors here all came from a girl between 5 and 17 years old with multiple sclerosis. Each CDR3 is given with its conserved first and last residue. The D gene is left open where the match is weak. The listing skips clone size in some rows; elsewhere it reads once, few, many or a size class.

DNA: TGTGCCAGCAGCGTACATCCGTGGACAGGGAACGAGCAGTACTTC
CDR3: CASSVHPWTGNEQYF
V: TRBV9
J: TRBJ2-7
size: -
length: 15
D: TRBD1

DNA: TGCAGCGTTGGAACAGGGACCGGTTCCTACGAGCAGTACTTC
CDR3: CSVGTGTGSYEQYF
V: TRBV29-1
J: TRBJ2-7
size: many
length: 14
D: -

DNA: TGTGCCAGCAGCGACCAATCAGCGGTGGCTAGTGCGCAGTATTTT
CDR3: CASSDQSAVASAQYF
V: TRBV6-6
J: TRBJ2-3
size: many
length: 15
D: -

DNA: TGCGCCTGCAGCTTGATAGATACGCAGTATTTT
CDR3: CACSLIDTQYF
V: TRBV5-1
J: TRBJ2-3
size: -
length: 11
D: -

DNA: TGTGCCAGCAGTTTCCAGGGAAATTCTGGAAACACCATATATTTT
CDR3: CASSFQGNSGNTIYF
V: TRBV12-3/TRBV12-4
J: TRBJ1-3
size: few
length: 15
D: -

DNA: TGTGCCAGCACCCAAAAGAGGACAGGGTATGGCTACACCTTC
CDR3: CASTQKRTGYGYTF
V: TRBV6-6
J: TRBJ1-2
size: few
length: 14
D: TRBD1

DNA: TGTGCCAGCAAGGGCCAAGGGGATCAGCCCCAGCATTTT
CDR3: CASKGQGDQPQHF
V: TRBV6-1
J: TRBJ1-5
size: -
length: 13
D: -

DNA: TGCAGTGCTAGTAGACCCGTCGATGAGCAGTTCTTC
CDR3: CSASRPVDEQFF
V: TRBV20-1
J: TRBJ2-1
size: few
length: 12
D: -

DNA: TGCGCCAGCAGCTTACTAGCGGCTGACTCCTACAATGAGCAGTTCTTC
CDR3: CASSLLAADSYNEQFF
V: TRBV5-1
J: TRBJ2-1
size: -
length: 16
D: TRBD2

DNA: TGTGCCATCAGTGAGTCTACGGGATCGCGGGGGACCCAGTACTTC
CDR3: CAISESTGSRGTQYF
V: TRBV10-3
J: TRBJ2-5
size: few
length: 15
D: -